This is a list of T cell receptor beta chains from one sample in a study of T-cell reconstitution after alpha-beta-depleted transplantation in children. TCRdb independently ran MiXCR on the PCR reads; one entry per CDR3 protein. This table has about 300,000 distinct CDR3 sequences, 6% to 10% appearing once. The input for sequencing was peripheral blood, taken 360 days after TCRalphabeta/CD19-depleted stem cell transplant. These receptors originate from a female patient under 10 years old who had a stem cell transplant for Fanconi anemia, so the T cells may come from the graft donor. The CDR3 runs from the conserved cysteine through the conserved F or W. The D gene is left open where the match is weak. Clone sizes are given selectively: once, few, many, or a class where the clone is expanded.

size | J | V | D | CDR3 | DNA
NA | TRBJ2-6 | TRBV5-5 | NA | CASSLAWVSTGANVLTF | TGTGCCAGCAGCTTGGCCTGGGTTAGTACCGGGGCCAACGTCCTGACTTTC
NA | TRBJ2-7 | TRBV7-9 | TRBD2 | CASSFVAGVSEQYF | TGTGCCAGCAGCTTCGTCGCGGGAGTAAGCGAGCAGTACTTC
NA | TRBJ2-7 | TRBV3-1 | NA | CASSPSWAYYEQYF | TGTGCCAGCAGCCCGTCTTGGGCGTACTACGAGCAGTACTTC
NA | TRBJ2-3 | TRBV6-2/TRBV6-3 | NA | CASSSTWGSTDTQYF | TGTGCCAGCAGTTCTACATGGGGGAGCACAGATACGCAGTATTTT
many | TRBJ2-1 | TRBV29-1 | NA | CSVEGRVDNEQFF | TGCAGCGTTGAAGGCAGGGTGGACAATGAGCAGTTCTTC
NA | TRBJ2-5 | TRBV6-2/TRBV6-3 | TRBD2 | CASSYVGGSYQETQYF | TGTGCCAGCAGTTACGTGGGGGGGTCGTACCAAGAGACCCAGTACTTC
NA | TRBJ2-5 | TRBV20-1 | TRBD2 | CSASSSGAQETQYF | TGCAGTGCTAGTTCTAGCGGGGCTCAAGAGACCCAGTACTTC
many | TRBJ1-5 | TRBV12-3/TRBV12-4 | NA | CASSLTEYQPQHF | TGTGCCAGCAGTTTAACAGAGTATCAGCCCCAGCATTTT
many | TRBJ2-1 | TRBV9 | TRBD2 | CASSVGTSQYNEQFF | TGTGCCAGCAGCGTAGGGACTAGCCAATACAATGAGCAGTTCTTC
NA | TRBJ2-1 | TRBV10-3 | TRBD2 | CAIRPGLAGLNNEQFF | TGTGCCATCAGGCCTGGACTAGCGGGACTTAACAATGAGCAGTTCTTC
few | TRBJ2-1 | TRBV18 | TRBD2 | CASSPQGLAGGSNEQFF | TGTGCCAGCTCACCACAGGGACTAGCGGGAGGGAGTAATGAGCAGTTCTTC
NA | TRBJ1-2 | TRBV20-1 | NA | CSAISAREGYTF | TGCAGTGCTATTTCGGCCCGGGAGGGCTACACCTTC
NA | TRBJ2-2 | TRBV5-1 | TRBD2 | CASSPPSSGGRTGELFF | TGCGCCAGCAGCCCGCCGTCTTCGGGGGGGAGAACCGGGGAGCTGTTTTTT
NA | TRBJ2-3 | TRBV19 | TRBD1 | CASSPSQGQGQYF | TGTGCCAGCTCCCCCTCCCAAGGACAGGGGCAGTATTTT
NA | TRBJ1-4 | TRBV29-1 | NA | CSGGTPNEKLFF | TGCAGCGGCGGGACCCCTAATGAAAAACTGTTTTTT
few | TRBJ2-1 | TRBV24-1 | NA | CATSVKGHPSYNEQFF | TGTGCCACCAGTGTCAAGGGGCACCCCTCCTACAATGAGCAGTTCTTC
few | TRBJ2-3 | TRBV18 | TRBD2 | CASSPPGGGATDTQYF | TGTGCCAGCTCACCACCGGGCGGGGGAGCCACAGATACGCAGTATTTT
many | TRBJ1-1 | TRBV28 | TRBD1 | CASSSNPGGGTAFF | TGTGCCAGCAGTTCAAACCCAGGGGGCGGCACGGCTTTCTTT
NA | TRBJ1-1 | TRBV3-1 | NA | CASSQEFLGNEAFF | TGTGCCAGCAGCCAAGAGTTTTTGGGCAACGAAGCTTTCTTT
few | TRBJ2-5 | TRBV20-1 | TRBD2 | CSAKVLAGGKETQYF | TGCAGTGCCAAGGTGTTGGCGGGGGGGAAAGAGACCCAGTACTTC
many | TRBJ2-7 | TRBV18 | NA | CASSPRDVTYEQYF | TGTGCCAGCTCACCCAGGGACGTTACCTACGAGCAGTACTTC
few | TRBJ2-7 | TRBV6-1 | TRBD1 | CASSLRDRGRWEQYF | TGTGCCAGCAGTCTCCGGGACAGGGGGCGATGGGAGCAGTACTTC
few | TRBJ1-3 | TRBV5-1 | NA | CASSSTSPGNTIYF | TGCGCCAGCAGTTCGACTTCGCCTGGAAACACCATATATTTT
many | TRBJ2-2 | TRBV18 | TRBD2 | CASSLASGTGELFF | TGTGCCAGCAGTTTGGCTAGCGGCACCGGGGAGCTGTTTTTT
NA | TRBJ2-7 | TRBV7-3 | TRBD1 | CASSSGTGGAEQYF | TGTGCCAGCAGCTCCGGGACAGGGGGAGCCGAGCAGTACTTC
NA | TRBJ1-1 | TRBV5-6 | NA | CASSLEGGEIGAFF | TGTGCCAGCAGCTTGGAGGGGGGGGAAATCGGAGCTTTCTTT
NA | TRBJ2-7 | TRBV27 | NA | CASSITGIDEQYF | TGTGCCAGCAGTATAACAGGGATCGACGAGCAGTACTTC